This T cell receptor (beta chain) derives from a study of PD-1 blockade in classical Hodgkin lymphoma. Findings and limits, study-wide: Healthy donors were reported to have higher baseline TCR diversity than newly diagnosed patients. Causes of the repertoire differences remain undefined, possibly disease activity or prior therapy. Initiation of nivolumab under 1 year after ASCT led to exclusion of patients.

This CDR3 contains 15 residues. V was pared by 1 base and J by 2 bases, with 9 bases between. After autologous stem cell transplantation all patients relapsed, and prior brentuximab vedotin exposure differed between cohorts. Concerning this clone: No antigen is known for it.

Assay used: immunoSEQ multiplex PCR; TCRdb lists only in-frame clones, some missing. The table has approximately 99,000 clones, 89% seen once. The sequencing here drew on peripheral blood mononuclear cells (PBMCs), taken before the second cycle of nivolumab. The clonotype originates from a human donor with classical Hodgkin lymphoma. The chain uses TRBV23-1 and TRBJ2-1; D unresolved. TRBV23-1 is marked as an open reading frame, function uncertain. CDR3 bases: TGCGCCAGCAGTCAATTTGGAAACGCCTACAATGAGCAGTTCTTC. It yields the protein CASSQFGNAYNEQFF.